Listed below are T cell receptor beta chains from one sample, sequenced in a study of tumor-infiltrating lymphocytes in primary liver carcinoma. In TCRdb, the multiplex PCR reads were re-called with MiXCR into one record per CDR3 protein. Found here are about 92,000 distinct CDR3 sequences, around 70% of them singletons; the top ten hold around 25%. The specimen was tumor-adjacent normal liver tissue. These receptor sequences come from a man aged 35-49 years with primary liver carcinoma and hepatitis B virus infection. CDR3s include the opening cysteine and the closing phenylalanine or tryptophan. D genes are given only for firm matches. Size is stated for part of the rows, as once, few or many counts, or as a class when the clone is expanded.

once	TRBJ2-5	TRBD1	TRBV10-3	CVIKGQGPRETQYF	TGTGTCATCAAGGGACAGGGACCCCGAGAGACCCAGTACTTC
many	TRBJ1-2	NA	TRBV6-1	CASSDWGLANYGYTF	TGTGCCAGCAGTGACTGGGGTTTAGCTAACTATGGCTACACCTTC
many	TRBJ1-4	NA	TRBV5-4	CASSLESEGKLFF	TGTGCCAGCAGCTTGGAGTCGGAGGGAAAACTGTTTTTT
NA	TRBJ2-7	NA	TRBV10-2	CASSESRYGSDGYEQYF	TGCGCCAGCAGTGAGTCGAGGTACGGGAGTGATGGCTACGAGCAGTACTTC
NA	TRBJ2-5	NA	TRBV11-1	CASSPPPEVRNDFQDTQYF	TGTGCCAGCAGCCCTCCCCCGGAGGTCAGGAATGACTTCCAAGATACCCAGTACTTC
NA	TRBJ2-3	TRBD2	TRBV29-1	CSVRGEINQPQYF	TGCAGCGTTCGGGGGGAGATCAATCAGCCCCAGTATTTT
NA	TRBJ2-3	NA	TRBV11-2	CVSSLEVGGQGTRYF	TGTGTCAGCAGCTTAGAGGTTGGGGGCCAGGGTACGCGGTATTTT
once	TRBJ1-1	NA	TRBV5-4	CASSFVGNTGAFF	TGTGCCAGCAGCTTCGTGGGGAACACTGGAGCTTTCTTT
many	TRBJ2-7	NA	TRBV28	CASAPGAYEQYF	TGTGCCTCCGCCCCGGGGGCCTACGAGCAGTACTTC
NA	TRBJ2-3	TRBD1	TRBV9	CASSSGWTGAADTQYF	TGTGCCAGCAGCTCGGGATGGACAGGGGCCGCAGATACGCAGTATTTT
NA	TRBJ1-2	NA	TRBV7-9	CASNSGGAQGGGYTF	TGTGCCAGCAACTCCGGCGGGGCCCAAGGGGGAGGCTACACCTTC
NA	TRBJ2-2	TRBD2	TRBV11-3	CASSLRAGVGTWELFF	TGTGCCAGCAGCTTACGAGCGGGAGTGGGAACCTGGGAGCTGTTTTTT
many	TRBJ2-1	TRBD2	TRBV4-1	CASSPQPGTRGFDEQFF	TGCGCCAGCAGCCCTCAACCCGGGACTAGAGGTTTCGATGAGCAGTTCTTC
once	TRBJ2-2	TRBD1	TRBV11-2	CAKGQGNTGELFF	TGTGCCAAGGGACAGGGAAACACCGGGGAGTTGTTTTTT
few	TRBJ2-1	TRBD2	TRBV24-1	CATSDTTSGGPYNEQFF	TGTGCCACCAGTGATACGACTAGCGGGGGACCCTACAATGAGCAGTTCTTC
NA	TRBJ2-7	NA	TRBV15	CATSRRDLSEQYF	TGTGCCACCAGCAGAAGGGACCTCTCCGAGCAATACTTC
NA	TRBJ2-1	TRBD1	TRBV29-1	CSADLDRGNEQFF	TGCAGCGCGGACCTGGACAGGGGGAATGAGCAGTTCTTC
NA	TRBJ2-2	NA	TRBV29-1	CSVGQGEMFF	TGTAGCGTGGGGCAAGGGGAGATGTTTTTT
many	TRBJ2-4	NA	TRBV6-1	CASSGTAKNIQYF	TGTGCCAGCAGTGGGACAGCCAAAAACATTCAGTACTTC
NA	TRBJ2-5	NA	TRBV11-2	CAGSFSPGSGHETQYF	TGTGCCGGCAGCTTTTCCCCCGGTAGCGGACATGAGACCCAGTACTTC
NA	TRBJ2-1	NA	TRBV11-2	CASSLVRYNERSF	TGTGCCAGCAGCTTAGTCAGGTACAATGAGCGGTCCTTC
NA	TRBJ2-7	TRBD2	TRBV4-1	CASSQDPTSGGAYEQYF	TGTGCCAGCAGCCAAGATCCGACTAGCGGGGGGGCCTACGAGCAGTACTTC
NA	TRBJ2-5	NA	TRBV24-1	CATSPGPYQETQYF	TGTGCCACCAGTCCGGGACCGTACCAAGAGACCCAGTACTTC
many	TRBJ2-2	NA	TRBV7-8	CASSYSGNTGELFF	TGTGCCAGCAGCTATAGTGGGAACACCGGGGAGCTGTTTTTT
NA	TRBJ2-3	TRBD1	TRBV6-1	CASTPLDRGEATQYF	TGTGCCAGCACCCCCCTGGACAGGGGCGAAGCTACACAGTATTTT
NA	TRBJ2-7	TRBD2	TRBV11-2	CASSFVLAGKHEQYF	TGTGCCAGCAGCTTTGTACTAGCGGGGAAACACGAGCAGTATTTC
medium-sized	TRBJ2-7	TRBD1	TRBV11-2	CASSSRDSHYEQYF	TGTGCCAGCAGCTCCCGGGACAGCCACTACGAGCAGTACTTC
NA	TRBJ2-2	TRBD2	TRBV6-6	CAISQGLAGETGELFF	TGTGCCATCAGCCAAGGACTAGCGGGAGAGACCGGGGAGCTGTTTTTT
many	TRBJ1-1	NA	TRBV29-1	CSVEGTVEAFF	TGCAGCGTTGAAGGTACCGTTGAAGCTTTCTTT
NA	TRBJ2-4	NA	TRBV24-1	CTIRLEKNIQYF	TGTACCATCAGATTGGAGAAAAACATTCAGTACTTC
NA	TRBJ1-2	TRBD1	TRBV6-2/TRBV6-3	CATKEGQGTTNYGYTF	TGCGCCACCAAGGAGGGACAGGGAACAACTAACTATGGCTACACCTTC